This T cell receptor (beta chain) came from a study of blood T cell repertoires in COVID-19 (dated by TCRdb to 2018 to 2021). About the investigation overall: Samples covering the acute and convalescent phases of COVID-19 were provided by collaborators in the United States, Italy and Spain. Where available, HLA class I and class II types were obtained from metadata supplied by the sample provider rather than from assay-based typing. Sample metadata almost always included a de-identified subject ID, COVID-19 status, age in years and sex. Samples were obtained from the ongoing ImmuneRACE study (first 160 participants) and from about 1,300 subjects provided by 6 global collaborators. The prospective study material was composed of cDNA or gDNA derived from T cells, B-cell-depleted T cells, or PBMCs. The repertoires were made available in a free public database intended to serve as a resource for research on the immune response to SARS-CoV-2. Subjects who had been exposed to COVID-19, were actively infected with it, or had recovered from it provided the deeply sampled blood TCRbeta repertoires that made up the dataset.

Collaborating institutions collected whole blood in K2EDTA tubes following their own protocols. For TCRbeta analysis, collaborator samples were shipped as frozen whole blood, as isolated PBMCs, or as DNA extracted from either sample type. Trimming costs V 0 bases and J 0 bases, and their ends lie 8 bases apart. The cysteine opens and the phenylalanine closes a CDR3 of 16 amino acids. Left in the record is the CDR3 DNA by itself, 48 bases read in frame from the first base. From a lookup of the germline V gene (reference sequence), CDR1 and CDR2 are LNHNV and YYDKDF. Study-wide findings and limitations: The quantity of clinical and demographic metadata differed by source and by participant and was supplied without curation.

About this clone itself: Its antigen target is currently unknown. Base qualities are missing; no much larger clone stands one base away.

The immunoSEQ Assay, a bias-controlled multiplex PCR, was used to amplify TCRbeta CDR3 regions from genomic DNA. As for how the authors treated the data: The number of nucleated cells in each sample was estimated from the amplification of reference gene primers within the assay. To quantify the absolute abundance of each unique TCRbeta CDR3 rearrangement, sequence reads were collapsed and filtered. For each sample, productive Simpson clonality was calculated by taking the square root of Simpson's diversity index across productive rearrangements. TCRdb retrieved this table from immuneACCESS and kept in-frame rearrangements only. Not all clones are present; in checked studies, unresolved V genes account for under half, and no reason is known for the remainder. V, J and clone size were drawn from that table, and D and trimming were deduced from the DNA. The sample data list some 380,000 clones, and around 87% of these were observed just once. About 7% of the sample belongs to the ten largest clones.

This clonotype originated in a young man with active or convalescent COVID-19. This chain joins TRBV15 to TRBJ1-4; there is no confident call for the D gene. The sequenced sample was peripheral blood. The CDR3 region reads CATSREYSATNEKLFF. The DNA sequence is as follows: TGTGCCACCAGCAGAGAATACAGTGCAACTAATGAAAAACTGTTTTTT.